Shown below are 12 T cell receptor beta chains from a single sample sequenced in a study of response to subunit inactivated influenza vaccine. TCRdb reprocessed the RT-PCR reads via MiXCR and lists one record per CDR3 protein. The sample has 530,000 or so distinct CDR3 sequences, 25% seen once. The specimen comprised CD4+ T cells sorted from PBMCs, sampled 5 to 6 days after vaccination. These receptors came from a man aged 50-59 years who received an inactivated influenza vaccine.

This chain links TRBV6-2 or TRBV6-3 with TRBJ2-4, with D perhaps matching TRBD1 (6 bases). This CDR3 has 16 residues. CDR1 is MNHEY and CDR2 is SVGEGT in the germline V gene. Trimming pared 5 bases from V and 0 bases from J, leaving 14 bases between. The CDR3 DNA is TGTGCCAGCAGTAGAGGGGGTCTCCCAGCCAAAAACATTCAGTACTTC. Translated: CASSRGGLPAKNIQYF.

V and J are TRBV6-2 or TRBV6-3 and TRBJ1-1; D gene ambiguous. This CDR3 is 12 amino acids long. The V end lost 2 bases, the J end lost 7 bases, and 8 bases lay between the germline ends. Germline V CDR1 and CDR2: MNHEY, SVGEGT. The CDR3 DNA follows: TGTGCCAGCAGTTACGATTGGGTTGAAGCTTTCTTT. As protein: CASSYDWVEAFF.

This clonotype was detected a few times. CDR3: CASRSGGPSGELFF. CDR3 coding DNA: TGTGCCAGCAGATCGGGGGGGCCGAGCGGGGAGCTGTTTTTT. This chain links TRBV27 with TRBJ2-2; TRBD2 aligns across 8 bases. This CDR3 has 14 amino acids. Germline V lookup: CDR1 MNHEY, CDR2 SMNVEV (reference sequence). The trim removed 6 bases at V and 7 bases at J, leaving 7 bases unmatched.

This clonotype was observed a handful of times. The CDR3 sequence is CSATMGQGNQPQHF. In nucleotides, the CDR3 is TGCAGTGCTACGATGGGACAGGGCAATCAGCCCCAGCATTTT. This chain uses TRBV20-1 with TRBJ1-5, with TRBD1 matching over 8 bases. Germline V lookup: CDR1 DFQATT, CDR2 SNEGSKA (reference sequence). The CDR3 loop spans 14 amino acids. V dropped 4 bases and J dropped 2; count of bases not matched to a gene: 4.

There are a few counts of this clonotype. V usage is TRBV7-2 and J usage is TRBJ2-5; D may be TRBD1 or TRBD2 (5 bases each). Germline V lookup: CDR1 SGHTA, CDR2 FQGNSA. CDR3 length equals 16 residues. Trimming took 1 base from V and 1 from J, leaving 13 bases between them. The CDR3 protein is CASSLVGVGVQETQYF. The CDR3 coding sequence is TGTGCCAGCAGCTTAGTGGGGGTTGGGGTCCAAGAGACCCAGTACTTC.

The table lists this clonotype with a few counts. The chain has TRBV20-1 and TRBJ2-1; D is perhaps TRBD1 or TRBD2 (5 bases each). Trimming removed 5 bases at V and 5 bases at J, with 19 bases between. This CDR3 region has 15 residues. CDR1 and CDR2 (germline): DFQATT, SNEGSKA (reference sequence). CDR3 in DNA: TGCAGTGCTCAGAGGGCAGGGTTAGGGCACAATGAGCAGTTCTTC. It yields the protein CSAQRAGLGHNEQFF.

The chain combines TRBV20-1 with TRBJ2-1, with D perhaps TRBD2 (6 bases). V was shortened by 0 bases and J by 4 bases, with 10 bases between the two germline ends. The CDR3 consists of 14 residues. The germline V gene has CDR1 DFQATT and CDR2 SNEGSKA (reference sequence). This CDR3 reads CSARERGYYNEQFF. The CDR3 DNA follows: TGCAGTGCTAGAGAACGGGGGTATTACAATGAGCAGTTCTTC.

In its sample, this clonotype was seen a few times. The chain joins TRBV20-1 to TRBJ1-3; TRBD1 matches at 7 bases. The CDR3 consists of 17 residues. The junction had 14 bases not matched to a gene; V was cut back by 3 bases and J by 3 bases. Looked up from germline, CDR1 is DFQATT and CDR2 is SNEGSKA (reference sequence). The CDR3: CSARLRRTGGGGNTIYF. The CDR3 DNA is TGCAGTGCTAGGTTAAGACGGACAGGAGGAGGTGGAAACACCATATATTTT.

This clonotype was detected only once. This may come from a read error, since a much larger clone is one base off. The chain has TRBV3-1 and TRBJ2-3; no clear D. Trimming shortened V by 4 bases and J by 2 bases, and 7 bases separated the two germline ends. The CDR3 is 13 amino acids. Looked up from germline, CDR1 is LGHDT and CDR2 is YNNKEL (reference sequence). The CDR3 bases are TGTGCCAGCAGCCTACGGACCACAGATACGCAGTATTTT. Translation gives CASSLRTTDTQYF.

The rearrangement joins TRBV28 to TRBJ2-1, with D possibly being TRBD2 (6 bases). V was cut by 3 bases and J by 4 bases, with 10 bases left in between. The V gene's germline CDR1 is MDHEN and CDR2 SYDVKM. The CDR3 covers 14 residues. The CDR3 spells CASSFLRDYNEQFF. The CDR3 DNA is TGTGCCAGCAGTTTTCTGCGGGATTACAATGAGCAGTTCTTC.

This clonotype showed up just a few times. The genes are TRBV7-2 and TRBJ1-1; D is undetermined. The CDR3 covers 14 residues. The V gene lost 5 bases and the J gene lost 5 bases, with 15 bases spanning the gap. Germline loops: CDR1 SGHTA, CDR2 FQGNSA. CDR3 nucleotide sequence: TGTGCCAGCAGCGTGATTCCCGAGGTGACTGAAGCTTTCTTT. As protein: CASSVIPEVTEAFF.

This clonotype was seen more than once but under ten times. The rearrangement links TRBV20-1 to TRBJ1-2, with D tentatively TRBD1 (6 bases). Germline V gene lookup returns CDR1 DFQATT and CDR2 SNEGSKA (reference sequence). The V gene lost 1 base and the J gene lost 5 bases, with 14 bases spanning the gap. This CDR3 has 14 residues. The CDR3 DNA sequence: TGCAGTGCTAGAGCCGGGGGCGCGGGTTATGGCTACACCTTC. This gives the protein CSARAGGAGYGYTF.